The T cell receptor beta chain under discussion was sequenced for a study of cytomegalovirus exposure and HLA in healthy donors. This clone came up once. Its antigen remains unknown. Both 60 Vbeta primers and 13 Jbeta primers went into the PCR. Method: immunoSEQ multiplex PCR; TCRdb's copy keeps in-frame clones and lacks some. The table has some 96,000 clones, 60% to 75% seen once; the top ten hold roughly 3.2%. Study outcomes and limitations: In a later analysis, compared with equally common non-associated chains, HLA-associated beta chains were more expanded. Being productive about 87% or about 30% of the time was typical of most TCR beta V segments in an earlier analysis.

Unmatched junction bases numbered 3, after V lost 5 bases and J lost 2 bases. Per germline, CDR1 SNHLY and CDR2 FYNNEI. This CDR3 has 15 amino acids. The sample was PBMCs. The receptor was derived from a man in his sixties in good health and CMV-seronegative. The chain uses TRBV2 and TRBJ2-6; 7 nucleotides match TRBD1. The CDR3 spells CASSFDRAGANVLTF. The CDR3 coding sequence is TGTGCCAGCAGTTTCGACAGGGCTGGGGCCAACGTCCTGACTTTC.